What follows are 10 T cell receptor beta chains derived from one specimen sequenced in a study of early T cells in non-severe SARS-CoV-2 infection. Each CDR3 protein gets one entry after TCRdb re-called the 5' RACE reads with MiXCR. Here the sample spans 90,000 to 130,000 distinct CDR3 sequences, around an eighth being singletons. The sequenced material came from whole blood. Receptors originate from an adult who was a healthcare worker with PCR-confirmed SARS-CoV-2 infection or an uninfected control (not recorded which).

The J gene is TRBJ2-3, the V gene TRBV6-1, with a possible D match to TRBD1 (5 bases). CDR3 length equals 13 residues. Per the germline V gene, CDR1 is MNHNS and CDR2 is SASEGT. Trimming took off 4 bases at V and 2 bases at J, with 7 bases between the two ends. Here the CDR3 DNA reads TGTGCCAGCAGTGGGACATACACAGATACGCAGTATTTT. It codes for CASSGTYTDTQYF.

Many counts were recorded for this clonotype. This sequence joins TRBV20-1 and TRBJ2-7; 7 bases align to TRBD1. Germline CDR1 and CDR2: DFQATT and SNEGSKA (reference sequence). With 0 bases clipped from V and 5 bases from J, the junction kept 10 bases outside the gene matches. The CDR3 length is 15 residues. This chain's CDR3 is CSAREATQGRNEQYF. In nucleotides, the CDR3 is TGCAGTGCTAGAGAAGCAACACAGGGGCGGAACGAGCAGTACTTC.

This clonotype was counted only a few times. The DNA of the CDR3 is TGTGCCAGCAGCCAAGGTGCAGCGCTCACGCAGTATTTT. Residues: CASSQGAALTQYF. The chain recombines TRBV3-1 with TRBJ2-3; D not certain. Germline CDR1 and CDR2: LGHDT and YNNKEL (reference sequence). The CDR3 contains 13 residues. Deletions cut 1 base from V and 9 bases from J, with 11 bases between.

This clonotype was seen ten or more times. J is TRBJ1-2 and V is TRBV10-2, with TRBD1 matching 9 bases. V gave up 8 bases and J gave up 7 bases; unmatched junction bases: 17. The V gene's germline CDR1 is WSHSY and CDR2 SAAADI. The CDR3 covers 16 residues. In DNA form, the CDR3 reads TGCGCCAGCGGCGTTATCCGGACAGGGGCCTTCTCTGGCTACACCTTC. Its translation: CASGVIRTGAFSGYTF.

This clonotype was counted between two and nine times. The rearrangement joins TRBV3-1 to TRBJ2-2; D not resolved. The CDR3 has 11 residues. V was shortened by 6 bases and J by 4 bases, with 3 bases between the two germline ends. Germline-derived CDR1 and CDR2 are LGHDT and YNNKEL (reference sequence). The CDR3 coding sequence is TGTGCCAGCAGGGCCACCGGGGAGCTGTTTTTT. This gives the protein CASRATGELFF.

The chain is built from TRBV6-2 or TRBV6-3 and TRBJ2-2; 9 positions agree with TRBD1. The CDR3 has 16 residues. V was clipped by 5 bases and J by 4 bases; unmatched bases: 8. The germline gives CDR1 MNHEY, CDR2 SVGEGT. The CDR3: CASSQNRGPGTGELFF. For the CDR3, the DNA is TGTGCCAGCAGTCAAAACAGGGGGCCTGGCACCGGGGAGCTGTTTTTT.

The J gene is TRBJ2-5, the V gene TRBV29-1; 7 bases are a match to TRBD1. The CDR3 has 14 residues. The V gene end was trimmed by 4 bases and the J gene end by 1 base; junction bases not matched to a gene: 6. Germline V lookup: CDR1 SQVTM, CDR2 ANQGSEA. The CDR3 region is CSVAAGGLQETQYF. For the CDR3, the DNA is TGCAGCGTTGCTGCAGGGGGTCTCCAAGAGACCCAGTACTTC. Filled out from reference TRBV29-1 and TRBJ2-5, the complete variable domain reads SAVISQKPSRDICQRGTSLTIQCQVDSQVTMMFWYRQQPGQSLTLIATANQGSEATYESGFVIDKFPISRPNLTFSTLTVSNMSPEDSSIYLCSVAAGGLQETQYFGPGTRLLVL.

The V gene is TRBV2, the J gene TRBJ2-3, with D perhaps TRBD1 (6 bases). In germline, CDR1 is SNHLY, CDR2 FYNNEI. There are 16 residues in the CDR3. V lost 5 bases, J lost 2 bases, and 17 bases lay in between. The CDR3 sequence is CASSPPGAWVTDTQYF. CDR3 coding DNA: TGTGCCAGCAGTCCTCCAGGGGCTTGGGTCACAGATACGCAGTATTTT.

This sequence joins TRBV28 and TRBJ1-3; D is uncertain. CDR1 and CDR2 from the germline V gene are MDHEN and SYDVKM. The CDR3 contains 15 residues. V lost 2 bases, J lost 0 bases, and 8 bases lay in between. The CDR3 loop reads CASSLRRSSGNTIYF. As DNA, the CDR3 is TGTGCCAGCAGTTTAAGACGGTCCTCTGGAAACACCATATATTTT. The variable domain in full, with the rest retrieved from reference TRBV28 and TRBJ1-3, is DVKVTQSSRYLVKRTGEKVFLECVQDMDHENMFWYRQDPGLGLRLIYFSYDVKMKEKGDIPEGYSVSREKKERFSLILESASTNQTSMYLCASSLRRSSGNTIYFGEGSWLTVV.

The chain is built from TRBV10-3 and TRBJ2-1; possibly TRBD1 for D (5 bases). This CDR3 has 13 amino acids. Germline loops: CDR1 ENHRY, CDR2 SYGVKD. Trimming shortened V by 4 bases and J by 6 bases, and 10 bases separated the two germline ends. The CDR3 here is CAISGTGLNEQFF. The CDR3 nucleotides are TGTGCCATCAGTGGTACAGGTCTCAATGAGCAGTTCTTC.